This T cell receptor beta chain was found in a study of identical twins. TCRdb re-called the 5' RACE reads with MiXCR, one entry per CDR3 protein. The data show around 230,000 distinct CDR3 sequences, less than 10% seen once. In the case of this clonotype: Its antigen remains unknown.

This CDR3 is 14 amino acids long. V lost 2 bases to trimming and J lost 1 base, with 8 bases between them. Germline V gene sequence: CDR1 DFQATT, CDR2 SNEGSKA (reference sequence). General study points: Less excess twin sharing appeared in beta out-of-frame sequences.

The origin of this receptor is a woman in her late teens or twenties in good health. The chain recombines TRBV20-1 with TRBJ2-2; tentatively, D is TRBD2 (6 bases). The sequenced material came from memory (CD45RO+) T cells sorted from blood. CDR3 protein: CSARIAVNTGELFF. CDR3 bases: TGCAGTGCTAGAATAGCGGTGAACACCGGGGAGCTGTTTTTT.